This is a list of T cell receptor beta chains from one sample in a study of T cell changes during pregnancy in multiple sclerosis. Method: immunoSEQ multiplex PCR; TCRdb's copy keeps in-frame clones and lacks some. In the table there are tens of thousands of clones, 90% to 95% of which are singletons. The sequenced sample was CD8+ T cells from peripheral blood mononuclear cells, obtained after pregnancy. The receptors were sampled from a female donor with multiple sclerosis, enrolled in a pregnancy study. Each CDR3 is given with its conserved first and last residue. The order of the fields is D gene, V gene, J gene, clone size, CDR3 length, CDR3 protein, CDR3 DNA. A D gene is named only where the DNA matches it firmly. Part of the rows lack a size; the others show once, few, many or a class for expanded clones.

d_call: -; v_call: TRBV6-5; j_call: TRBJ2-5; clone_size: -; cdr3_length: 16; cdr3_aa: CASSYSSFHSQETQYF; cdr3_nt: TGTGCCAGCAGTTACTCGAGTTTCCATTCCCAAGAGACCCAGTACTTC
d_call: -; v_call: TRBV11-2; j_call: TRBJ2-2; clone_size: -; cdr3_length: 15; cdr3_aa: CASSLVGRASGELFF; cdr3_nt: TGTGCCAGCAGCTTAGTAGGCAGGGCTTCCGGGGAGCTGTTTTTT
d_call: TRBD1; v_call: TRBV25-1; j_call: TRBJ1-1; clone_size: -; cdr3_length: 16; cdr3_aa: CASRETGSFGNTEAFF; cdr3_nt: TGTGCCAGCAGAGAGACAGGGTCCTTCGGAAACACTGAAGCTTTCTTT
d_call: -; v_call: TRBV7-3; j_call: TRBJ2-7; clone_size: -; cdr3_length: 13; cdr3_aa: CASSFGSASEQYF; cdr3_nt: TGTGCCAGCAGCTTTGGCTCCGCTAGTGAGCAGTACTTC
d_call: -; v_call: TRBV5-1; j_call: TRBJ2-7; clone_size: -; cdr3_length: 12; cdr3_aa: CASRQGTYEQYF; cdr3_nt: TGCGCCAGCAGACAGGGCACCTACGAGCAGTACTTC
d_call: -; v_call: TRBV27; j_call: TRBJ2-7; clone_size: -; cdr3_length: 15; cdr3_aa: CASSSTGGNSYEQYF; cdr3_nt: TGTGCCAGCAGTTCCACGGGCGGGAACTCCTACGAGCAGTACTTC
d_call: -; v_call: TRBV27; j_call: TRBJ2-7; clone_size: -; cdr3_length: 13; cdr3_aa: CASSYRFSYEQYF; cdr3_nt: TGTGCCAGCAGTTATCGTTTCTCCTACGAGCAGTACTTC
d_call: -; v_call: TRBV7-9; j_call: TRBJ2-7; clone_size: -; cdr3_length: 14; cdr3_aa: CASSSPGGRNEQYF; cdr3_nt: TGTGCCAGCAGCTCGCCCGGGGGTAGAAACGAGCAGTACTTC
d_call: TRBD2; v_call: TRBV19; j_call: TRBJ2-1; clone_size: once; cdr3_length: 14; cdr3_aa: CASSWTRAYNEQFF; cdr3_nt: TGTGCCAGTAGTTGGACTAGAGCCTACAATGAGCAGTTCTTC
d_call: TRBD1; v_call: TRBV27; j_call: TRBJ2-7; clone_size: -; cdr3_length: 15; cdr3_aa: CASSLNLGQNYEQYF; cdr3_nt: TGTGCCAGCAGTTTAAATTTGGGACAGAACTACGAGCAGTACTTC
d_call: TRBD2; v_call: TRBV6-6; j_call: TRBJ2-1; clone_size: -; cdr3_length: 13; cdr3_aa: CASAGGTYNEQFF; cdr3_nt: TGTGCCAGCGCGGGAGGGACCTACAATGAGCAGTTCTTC
d_call: -; v_call: TRBV4-1; j_call: TRBJ2-2; clone_size: -; cdr3_length: 14; cdr3_aa: CASSQRGNTGELFF; cdr3_nt: TGCGCCAGCAGCCAAAGAGGGAACACCGGGGAGCTGTTTTTT
d_call: TRBD1; v_call: TRBV27; j_call: TRBJ2-7; clone_size: -; cdr3_length: 14; cdr3_aa: CASSFSGQSYEQYF; cdr3_nt: TGTGCCAGCAGTTTTTCGGGACAGTCCTACGAGCAGTACTTC
d_call: -; v_call: TRBV4-1; j_call: TRBJ2-1; clone_size: -; cdr3_length: 15; cdr3_aa: CASSQEGGAYNEQFF; cdr3_nt: TGCGCCAGCAGCCAAGAGGGGGGAGCCTACAATGAGCAGTTCTTC
d_call: -; v_call: TRBV19; j_call: TRBJ2-7; clone_size: -; cdr3_length: 18; cdr3_aa: CASSTKPNTGISTYEQYF; cdr3_nt: TGTGCCAGTAGTACTAAACCCAACACAGGGATTTCGACCTACGAGCAGTACTTC
d_call: TRBD2; v_call: TRBV29-1; j_call: TRBJ2-3; clone_size: -; cdr3_length: 14; cdr3_aa: CSSRASGSTDTQYF; cdr3_nt: TGCAGCTCCCGGGCTAGCGGGAGTACAGATACGCAGTATTTT
d_call: TRBD1; v_call: TRBV13; j_call: TRBJ2-1; clone_size: -; cdr3_length: 15; cdr3_aa: CASSLGTGIYNEQFF; cdr3_nt: TGTGCCAGCAGCTTAGGGACAGGGATCTACAATGAGCAGTTCTTC
d_call: TRBD1; v_call: TRBV2; j_call: TRBJ2-5; clone_size: -; cdr3_length: 16; cdr3_aa: CASSDPRGQVGETQYF; cdr3_nt: TGTGCCAGCAGTGACCCCAGGGGACAGGTCGGAGAGACCCAGTACTTC
d_call: TRBD2; v_call: TRBV7-6; j_call: TRBJ2-1; clone_size: -; cdr3_length: 14; cdr3_aa: CASSLGGSNNEQFF; cdr3_nt: TGTGCCAGCAGCTTGGGGGGGTCGAACAATGAGCAGTTCTTC
d_call: -; v_call: TRBV2; j_call: TRBJ1-1; clone_size: few; cdr3_length: 12; cdr3_aa: CASSVRNTEAFF; cdr3_nt: TGTGCCAGCAGTGTCAGGAACACTGAAGCTTTCTTT